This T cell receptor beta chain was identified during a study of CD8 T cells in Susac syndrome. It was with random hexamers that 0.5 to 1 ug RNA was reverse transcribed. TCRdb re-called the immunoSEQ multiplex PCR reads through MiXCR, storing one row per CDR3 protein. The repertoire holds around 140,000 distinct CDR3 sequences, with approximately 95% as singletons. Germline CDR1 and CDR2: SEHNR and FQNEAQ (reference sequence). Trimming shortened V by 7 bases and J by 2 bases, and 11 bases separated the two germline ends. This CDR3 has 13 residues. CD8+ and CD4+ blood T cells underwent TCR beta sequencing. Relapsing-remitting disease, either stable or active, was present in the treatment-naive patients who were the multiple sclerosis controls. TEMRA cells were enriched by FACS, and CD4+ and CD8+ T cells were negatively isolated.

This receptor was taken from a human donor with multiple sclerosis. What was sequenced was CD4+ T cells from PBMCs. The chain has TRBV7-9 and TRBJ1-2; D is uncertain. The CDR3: CASNLDVNYGYTF. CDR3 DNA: TGTGCCAGCAACTTGGACGTAAACTATGGCTACACCTTC.